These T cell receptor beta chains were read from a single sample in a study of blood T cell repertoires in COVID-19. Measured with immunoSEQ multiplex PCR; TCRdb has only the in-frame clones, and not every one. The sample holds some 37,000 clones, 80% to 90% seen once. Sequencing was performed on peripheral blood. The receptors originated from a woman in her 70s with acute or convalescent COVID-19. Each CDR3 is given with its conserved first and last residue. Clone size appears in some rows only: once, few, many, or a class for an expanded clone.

CDR3aa: CAIGTGSINGNQPQHF; j_gene: TRBJ1-5; abundance: NA; v_gene: TRBV24-1
CDR3aa: CASSGGDRGGTEAFF; j_gene: TRBJ1-1; abundance: NA; v_gene: TRBV19
CDR3aa: CASSQDYSNQPQHF; j_gene: TRBJ1-5; abundance: NA; v_gene: TRBV4-3
CDR3aa: CASSYRAANYGYTF; j_gene: TRBJ1-2; abundance: once; v_gene: TRBV6-6
CDR3aa: CASSPAGQGSDEQFF; j_gene: TRBJ2-1; abundance: few; v_gene: TRBV18
CDR3aa: CASSPAQIGTDTQYF; j_gene: TRBJ2-3; abundance: NA; v_gene: TRBV4-3
CDR3aa: CASSATGTSGVGPDTQYF; j_gene: TRBJ2-3; abundance: NA; v_gene: TRBV11-3
CDR3aa: CASSRTSGRLQETQYF; j_gene: TRBJ2-5; abundance: NA; v_gene: TRBV7-9
CDR3aa: CASSSLLGNIQYF; j_gene: TRBJ2-4; abundance: NA; v_gene: TRBV27
CDR3aa: CASSENPGRSDTQYF; j_gene: TRBJ2-3; abundance: once; v_gene: TRBV10-1
CDR3aa: CASSLVGGDQETQYF; j_gene: TRBJ2-5; abundance: NA; v_gene: TRBV7-2
CDR3aa: CATPGGPDTQYF; j_gene: TRBJ2-3; abundance: few; v_gene: TRBV2
CDR3aa: CASSALMTLSGNTIYF; j_gene: TRBJ1-3; abundance: few; v_gene: TRBV2
CDR3aa: CASSRQGALTGELFF; j_gene: TRBJ2-2; abundance: once; v_gene: TRBV6-5
CDR3aa: CASSLVARGTGELFF; j_gene: TRBJ2-2; abundance: NA; v_gene: TRBV5-1
CDR3aa: CATSDTAANTEAFF; j_gene: TRBJ1-1; abundance: NA; v_gene: TRBV24-1
CDR3aa: CASSLYGTKLPNEQFF; j_gene: TRBJ2-1; abundance: NA; v_gene: TRBV27